This is a list of T cell receptor beta chains from one sample in a study of T cell responses to AZD1222 COVID-19 vaccine. Sequencing was performed with immunoSEQ multiplex PCR; in TCRdb, only in-frame clones are kept and a portion is missing. The table has about 78,000 clones, roughly 80% seen once. This specimen was peripheral blood, taken on day 0 of AZD1222 vaccination. Receptors were obtained from an adult in good health. Each CDR3 is given with its conserved first and last residue.

V gene: TRBV6-5; CDR3 protein: CASSYSGGSGNIQYF
V gene: TRBV12-3/TRBV12-4; CDR3 protein: CASSLRGELFF
V gene: TRBV6-6; CDR3 protein: CASSYSELAGGHEQFF
V gene: TRBV7-2; CDR3 protein: CASSIPGQGTVTGELFF
V gene: TRBV5-6; CDR3 protein: CASSSAGRGAWETQYF
V gene: TRBV7-3; CDR3 protein: CASSPRGRDTEAFF
V gene: TRBV5-3; CDR3 protein: CARSLVRFAFPPNSPLHF
V gene: TRBV11-2; CDR3 protein: CASSSTGQPQHF
V gene: TRBV25-1; CDR3 protein: CASSDDRGPYGYTF
V gene: TRBV28; CDR3 protein: CASSLNLPPHEQYF
V gene: TRBV4-3; CDR3 protein: CASSQEGQGGANVLTF
V gene: TRBV11-2; CDR3 protein: CASSLGQQSRVNTEAFF
V gene: TRBV6-1; CDR3 protein: CASSEQGDTGELFF
V gene: TRBV10-2; CDR3 protein: CASSESEGERGYTF
V gene: TRBV2; CDR3 protein: CASRVKWGQPQHF
V gene: TRBV15; CDR3 protein: CATSRLSGLDEQYF
V gene: TRBV20-1; CDR3 protein: CSASYAGALLGTDTQYF
V gene: TRBV30; CDR3 protein: CASSAGRGYYYGYTF
V gene: TRBV9; CDR3 protein: CASSRGSGSYEQYF
V gene: TRBV5-1; CDR3 protein: CASSLASPSGANVLTF
V gene: TRBV11-2; CDR3 protein: CASSLLRLAVYNEQFF
V gene: TRBV18; CDR3 protein: CASSPPGHSSYNEQFF
V gene: TRBV19; CDR3 protein: CASSIGVGYEQYF
V gene: TRBV30; CDR3 protein: CAWSVAWQDTGELFF